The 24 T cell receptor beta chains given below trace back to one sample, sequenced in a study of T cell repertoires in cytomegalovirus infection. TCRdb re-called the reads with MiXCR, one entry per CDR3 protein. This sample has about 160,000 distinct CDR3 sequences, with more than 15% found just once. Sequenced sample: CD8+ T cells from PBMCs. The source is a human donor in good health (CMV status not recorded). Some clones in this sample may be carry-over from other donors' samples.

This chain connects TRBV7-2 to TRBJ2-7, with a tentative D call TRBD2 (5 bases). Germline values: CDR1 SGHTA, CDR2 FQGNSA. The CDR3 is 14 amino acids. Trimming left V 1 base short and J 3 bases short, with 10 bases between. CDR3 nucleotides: TGTGCCAGCAGCTTAGGGATCCGGGGCTACGAGCAGTACTTC. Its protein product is CASSLGIRGYEQYF.

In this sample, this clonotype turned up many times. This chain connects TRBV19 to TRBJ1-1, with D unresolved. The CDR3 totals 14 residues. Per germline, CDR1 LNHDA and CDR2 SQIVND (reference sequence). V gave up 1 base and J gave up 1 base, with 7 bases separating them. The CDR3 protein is CASSIVGRNTEAFF. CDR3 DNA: TGTGCCAGTAGTATAGTCGGACGGAACACTGAAGCTTTCTTT.

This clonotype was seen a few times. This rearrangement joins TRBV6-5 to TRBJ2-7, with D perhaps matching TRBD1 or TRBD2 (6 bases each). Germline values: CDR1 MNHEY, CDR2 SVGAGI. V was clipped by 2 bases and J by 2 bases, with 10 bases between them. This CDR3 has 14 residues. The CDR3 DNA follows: TGTGCCAGCAGTTACAGGGGGGACCCCTACGAGCAGTACTTC. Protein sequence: CASSYRGDPYEQYF.

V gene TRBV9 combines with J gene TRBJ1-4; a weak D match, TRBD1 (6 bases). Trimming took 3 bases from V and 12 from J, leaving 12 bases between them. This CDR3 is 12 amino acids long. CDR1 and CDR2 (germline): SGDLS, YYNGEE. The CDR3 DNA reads TGTGCCAGCAGCGGCGGCGGGGGGCAACTGTTTTTT. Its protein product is CASSGGGGQLFF. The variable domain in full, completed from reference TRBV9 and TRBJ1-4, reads DSGVTQTPKHLITATGQRVTLRCSPRSGDLSVYWYQQSLDQGLQFLIQYYNGEERAKGNILERFSAQQFPDLHSELNLSSLELGDSALYFCASSGGGGQLFFGSGTQLSVL.

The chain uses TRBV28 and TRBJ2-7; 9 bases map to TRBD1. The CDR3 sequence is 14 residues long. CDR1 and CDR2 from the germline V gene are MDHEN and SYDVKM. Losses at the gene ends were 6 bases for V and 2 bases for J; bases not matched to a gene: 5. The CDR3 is CASRGTGRTYEQYF. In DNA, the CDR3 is TGTGCCAGCAGGGGGACAGGGAGGACCTACGAGCAGTACTTC.

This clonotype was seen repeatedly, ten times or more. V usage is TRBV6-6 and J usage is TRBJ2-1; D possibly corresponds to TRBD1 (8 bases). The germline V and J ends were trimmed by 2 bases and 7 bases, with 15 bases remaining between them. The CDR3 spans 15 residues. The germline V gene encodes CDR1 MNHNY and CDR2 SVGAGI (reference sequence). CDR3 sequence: CASSYLGQGGNEQFF. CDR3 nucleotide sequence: TGTGCCAGCAGTTACCTAGGACAGGGAGGGAATGAGCAGTTCTTC.

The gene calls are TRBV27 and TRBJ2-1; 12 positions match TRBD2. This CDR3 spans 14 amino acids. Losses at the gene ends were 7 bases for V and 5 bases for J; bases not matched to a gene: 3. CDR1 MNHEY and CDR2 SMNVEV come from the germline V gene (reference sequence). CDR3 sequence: CASKGLAGHNEQFF. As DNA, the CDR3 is TGTGCCAGCAAAGGACTAGCGGGGCACAATGAGCAGTTCTTC.

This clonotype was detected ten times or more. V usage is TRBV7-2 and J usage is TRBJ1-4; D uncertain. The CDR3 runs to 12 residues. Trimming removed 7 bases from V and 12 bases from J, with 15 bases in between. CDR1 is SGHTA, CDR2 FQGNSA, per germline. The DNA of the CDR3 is TGTGCCAGCACCCTAACGGGTGGAGAACTGTTTTTT. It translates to CASTLTGGELFF.

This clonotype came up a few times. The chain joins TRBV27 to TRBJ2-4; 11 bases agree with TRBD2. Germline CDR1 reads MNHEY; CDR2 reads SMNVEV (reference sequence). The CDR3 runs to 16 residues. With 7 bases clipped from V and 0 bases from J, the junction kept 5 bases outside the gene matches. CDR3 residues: CASTRLAGSAKNIQYF. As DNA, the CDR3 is TGTGCCAGCACCCGACTAGCGGGATCAGCCAAAAACATTCAGTACTTC.

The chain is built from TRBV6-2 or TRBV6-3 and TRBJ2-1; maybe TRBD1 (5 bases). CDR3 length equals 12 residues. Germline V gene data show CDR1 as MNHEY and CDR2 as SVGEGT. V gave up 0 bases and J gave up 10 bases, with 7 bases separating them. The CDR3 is CASSYSKGEQFF. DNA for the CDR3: TGTGCCAGCAGTTACTCGAAGGGGGAGCAGTTCTTC.

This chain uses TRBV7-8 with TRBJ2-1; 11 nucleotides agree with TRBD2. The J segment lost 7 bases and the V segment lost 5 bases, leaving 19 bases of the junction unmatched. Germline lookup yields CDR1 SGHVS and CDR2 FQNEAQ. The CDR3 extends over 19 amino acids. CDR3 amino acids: CASSPFTLTSGAQGNEQFF. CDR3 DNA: TGTGCCAGCAGCCCATTTACGTTGACTAGCGGGGCCCAAGGTAATGAGCAGTTCTTC. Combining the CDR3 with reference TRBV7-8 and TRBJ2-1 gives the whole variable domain GAGVSQSPRYKVAKRGQDVALRCDPISGHVSLFWYQQALGQGPEFLTYFQNEAQLDKSGLPSDRFFAERPEGSVSTLKIQRTQQEDSAVYLCASSPFTLTSGAQGNEQFFGPGTRLTVL.

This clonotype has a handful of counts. The CDR3 reads CASSLAGDYTGELFF. The CDR3 DNA follows: TGTGCCAGCAGCTTAGCGGGGGATTACACCGGGGAGCTGTTTTTT. This chain connects TRBV7-2 to TRBJ2-2; either TRBD1 or TRBD2 may fit D (5 bases each). Per the germline V gene, CDR1 is SGHTA and CDR2 is FQGNSA. There are 15 residues in the CDR3. Deletions cut 0 bases from V and 3 bases from J, with 8 bases between. The whole variable domain, remainder taken from reference TRBV7-2 and TRBJ2-2, is GAGVSQSPSNKVTEKGKDVELRCDPISGHTALYWYRQSLGQGLEFLIYFQGNSAPDKSGLPSDRFSAERTGGSVSTLTIQRTQQEDSAVYLCASSLAGDYTGELFFGEGSRLTVL.

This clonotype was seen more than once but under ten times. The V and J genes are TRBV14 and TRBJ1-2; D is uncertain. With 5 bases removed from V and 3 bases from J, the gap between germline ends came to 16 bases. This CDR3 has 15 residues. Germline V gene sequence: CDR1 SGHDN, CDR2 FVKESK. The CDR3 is CASSARVQHHYGYTF. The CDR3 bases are TGTGCCAGCAGCGCCCGGGTCCAGCATCACTATGGCTACACCTTC.

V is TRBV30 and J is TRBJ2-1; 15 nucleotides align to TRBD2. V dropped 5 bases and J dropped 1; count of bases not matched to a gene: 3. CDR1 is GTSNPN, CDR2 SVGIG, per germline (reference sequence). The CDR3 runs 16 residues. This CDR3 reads CAWGLAGGPSYNEQFF. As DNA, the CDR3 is TGTGCCTGGGGACTAGCGGGAGGGCCATCCTACAATGAGCAGTTCTTC.

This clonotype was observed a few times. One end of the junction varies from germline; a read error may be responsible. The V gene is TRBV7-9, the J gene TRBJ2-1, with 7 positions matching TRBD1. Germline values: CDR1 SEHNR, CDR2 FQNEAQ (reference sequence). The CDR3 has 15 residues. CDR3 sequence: CASRGERDRYNEQLF. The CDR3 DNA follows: TGTGCCAGCAGAGGGGAGAGGGACAGATACAATGAGCAGCTCTTC.

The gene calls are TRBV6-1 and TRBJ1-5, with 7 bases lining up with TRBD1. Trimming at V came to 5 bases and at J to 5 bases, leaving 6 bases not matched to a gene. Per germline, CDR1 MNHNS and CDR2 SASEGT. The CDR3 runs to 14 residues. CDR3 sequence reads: CASSQGVFDQPQHF. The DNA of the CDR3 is TGTGCCAGCAGTCAGGGGGTTTTCGATCAGCCCCAGCATTTT.

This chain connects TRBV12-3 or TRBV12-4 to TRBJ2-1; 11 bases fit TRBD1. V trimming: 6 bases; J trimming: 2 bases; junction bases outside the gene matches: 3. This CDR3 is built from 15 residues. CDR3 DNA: TGTGCCAGCAGCACGGACAGGGGGCCCTACAATGAGCAGTTCTTC. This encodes CASSTDRGPYNEQFF.

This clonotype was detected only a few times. The CDR3 protein is CASSYFQGAYNSPLHF. The CDR3 nucleotides are TGTGCCAGCAGTTATTTCCAGGGGGCTTATAATTCACCCCTCCACTTT. This chain joins TRBV6-5 and TRBJ1-6, with 8 bases identical to TRBD1. This CDR3 has 16 residues. V shed 3 bases, J shed 4 bases, and the junction held 5 bases outside the gene matches. Germline CDR1 is MNHEY and CDR2 is SVGAGI.

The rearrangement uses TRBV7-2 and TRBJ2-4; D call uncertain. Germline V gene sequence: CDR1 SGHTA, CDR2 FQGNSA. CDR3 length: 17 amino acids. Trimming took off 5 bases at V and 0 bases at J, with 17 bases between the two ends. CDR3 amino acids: CASSRDRELLAKNIQYF. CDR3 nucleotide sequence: TGTGCCAGCAGCAGGGATAGAGAACTCCTAGCCAAAAACATTCAGTACTTC. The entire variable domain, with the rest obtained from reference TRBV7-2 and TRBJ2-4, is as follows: GAGVSQSPSNKVTEKGKDVELRCDPISGHTALYWYRQSLGQGLEFLIYFQGNSAPDKSGLPSDRFSAERTGGSVSTLTIQRTQQEDSAVYLCASSRDRELLAKNIQYFGAGTRLSVL.

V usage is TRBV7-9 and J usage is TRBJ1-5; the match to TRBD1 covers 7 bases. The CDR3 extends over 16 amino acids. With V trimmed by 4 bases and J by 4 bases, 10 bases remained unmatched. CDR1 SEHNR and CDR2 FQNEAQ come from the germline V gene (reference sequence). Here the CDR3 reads CASSSHRDSKNQPQHF. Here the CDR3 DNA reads TGTGCCAGCAGCTCACACCGGGACAGCAAAAATCAGCCCCAGCATTTT.

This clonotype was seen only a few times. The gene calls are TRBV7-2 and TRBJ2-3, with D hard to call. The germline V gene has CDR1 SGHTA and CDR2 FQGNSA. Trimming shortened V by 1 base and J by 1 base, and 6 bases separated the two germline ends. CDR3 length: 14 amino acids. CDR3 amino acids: CASSLEVGTDTQYF. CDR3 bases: TGTGCCAGCAGCTTAGAAGTAGGCACAGATACGCAGTATTTT.

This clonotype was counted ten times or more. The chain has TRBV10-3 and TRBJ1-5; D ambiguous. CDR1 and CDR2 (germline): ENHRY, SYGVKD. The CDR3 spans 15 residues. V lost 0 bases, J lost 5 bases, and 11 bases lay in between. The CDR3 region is CAISESAADDQPQHF. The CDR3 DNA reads TGTGCCATCAGTGAGTCGGCAGCTGATGATCAGCCCCAGCATTTT.

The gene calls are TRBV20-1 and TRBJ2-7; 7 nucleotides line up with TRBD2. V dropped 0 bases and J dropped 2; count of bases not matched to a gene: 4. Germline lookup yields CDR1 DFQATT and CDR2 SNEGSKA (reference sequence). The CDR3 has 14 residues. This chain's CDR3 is CSAREASGAYEQYF. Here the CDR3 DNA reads TGCAGTGCTAGAGAGGCTAGCGGAGCCTACGAGCAGTACTTC.

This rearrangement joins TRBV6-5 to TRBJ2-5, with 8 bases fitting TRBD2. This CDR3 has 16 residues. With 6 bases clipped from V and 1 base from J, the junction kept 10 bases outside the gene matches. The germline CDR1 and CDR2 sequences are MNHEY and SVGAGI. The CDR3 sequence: CASRLAGGRLQETQYF. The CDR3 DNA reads TGTGCCAGCAGACTCGCGGGGGGCAGACTCCAAGAGACCCAGTACTTC.